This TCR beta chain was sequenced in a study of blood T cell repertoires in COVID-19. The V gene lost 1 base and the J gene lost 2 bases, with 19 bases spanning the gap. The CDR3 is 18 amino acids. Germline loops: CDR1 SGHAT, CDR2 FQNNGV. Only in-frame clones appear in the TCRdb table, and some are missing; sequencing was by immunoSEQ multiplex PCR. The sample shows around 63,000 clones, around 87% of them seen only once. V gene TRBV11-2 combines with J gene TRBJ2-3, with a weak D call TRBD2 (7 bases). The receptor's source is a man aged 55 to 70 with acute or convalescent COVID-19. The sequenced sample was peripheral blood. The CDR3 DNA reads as TGTGCCAGCAGCTTAGTTGGGATGGCGGGGGCCTCCACAGATACGCAGTATTTT. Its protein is CASSLVGMAGASTDTQYF. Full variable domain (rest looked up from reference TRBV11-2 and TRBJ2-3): EAGVAQSPRYKIIEKRQSVAFWCNPISGHATLYWYQQILGQGPKLLIQFQNNGVVDDSQLPKDRFSAERLKGVDSTLKIQPAKLEDSAVYLCASSLVGMAGASTDTQYFGPGTRLTVL.